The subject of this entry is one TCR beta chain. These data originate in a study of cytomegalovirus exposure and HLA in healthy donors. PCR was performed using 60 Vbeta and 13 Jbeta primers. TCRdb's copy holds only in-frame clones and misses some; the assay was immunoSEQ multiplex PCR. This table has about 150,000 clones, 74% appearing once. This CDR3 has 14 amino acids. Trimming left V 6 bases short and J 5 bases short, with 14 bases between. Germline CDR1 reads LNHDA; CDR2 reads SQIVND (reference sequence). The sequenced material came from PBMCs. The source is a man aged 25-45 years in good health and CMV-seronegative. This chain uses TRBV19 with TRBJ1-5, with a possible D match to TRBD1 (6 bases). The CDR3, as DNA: TGTGCCAGTAGCCCCGACGGGGGGCATCAGCCCCAGCATTTT. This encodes CASSPDGGHQPQHF.